The 25 T cell receptor beta chains below come from one sample, sequenced in a study of cytomegalovirus exposure and HLA in healthy donors. Use of 60 Vbeta and 13 Jbeta primers characterized the PCR. Sequenced by immunoSEQ multiplex PCR; TCRdb stores in-frame clones only, minus some. The table lists around 150,000 clones, almost 80% of them singletons. Sequences were obtained from PBMCs. The receptors here all came from a woman in her forties or fifties in good health and CMV-seronegative.

Only one count was recorded for this clone. The CDR3 reads CASSLGTGYTEAFF. In DNA, the CDR3 is TGCGCCAGCAGCTTGGGTACAGGGTACACTGAAGCTTTCTTT. This sequence joins TRBV5-1 and TRBJ1-1; D is perhaps TRBD1 (6 bases). Per the germline V gene, CDR1 is SGHRS and CDR2 is YFSETQ. Deletions cut 0 bases from V and 3 bases from J, with 9 bases between. The CDR3 totals 14 residues.

This clone has more than one count but fewer than ten. The gene calls are TRBV5-1 and TRBJ1-1, with D unresolved. Germline CDR1 reads SGHRS; CDR2 reads YFSETQ. The CDR3 has 14 residues. V lost 0 bases, J lost 0 bases, and 6 bases lay in between. For the CDR3, the DNA is TGCGCCAGCAGCTTGGAACAGCTGAACACTGAAGCTTTCTTT. Its translation is CASSLEQLNTEAFF.

The genes are TRBV18 and TRBJ1-5, with 9 bases fitting TRBD1. This CDR3 comprises 16 residues. Unmatched junction bases numbered 8, after V lost 1 base and J lost 7 bases. CDR1 is KGHSH, CDR2 LQKENI, per germline. The CDR3 spells CASSPQFTGGEQPQHF. DNA of the CDR3: TGTGCCAGCTCACCACAGTTTACAGGGGGCGAACAGCCCCAGCATTTT.

The chain carries TRBV10-2 and TRBJ2-3, with a weak D call TRBD1 (6 bases). The CDR3 has 13 residues. The germline V gene encodes CDR1 WSHSY and CDR2 SAAADI. The V and J ends lost 7 bases and 3 bases respectively, with 11 bases between them. The CDR3 sequence is CASKYQGTDTQYF. The CDR3 nucleotides read TGCGCCAGCAAATACCAGGGGACAGATACGCAGTATTTT.

This chain joins TRBV5-1 and TRBJ2-5; the match to TRBD1 covers 9 bases. The J call may be incorrect, as the DNA end agrees better with TRBJ2-7. CDR3 size: 15 residues. Germline-derived CDR1 and CDR2 are SGHRS and YFSETQ. The CDR3 DNA sequence: TGCGCCAGCAGCTTGGAACAGGGGGCTATCGACGAGCAGTACTTC. It is translated as CASSLEQGAIDEQYF.

V is TRBV19 and J is TRBJ1-3, with D unresolved. This CDR3 has 14 amino acids. Per the germline V gene, CDR1 is LNHDA and CDR2 is SQIVND (reference sequence). The V and J ends lost 2 bases and 1 base respectively, with 6 bases between them. CDR3 residues: CASSIQRSGNTIYF. The CDR3 DNA follows: TGTGCCAGTAGTATACAGCGTTCTGGAAACACCATATATTTT.

This chain links TRBV28 with TRBJ2-3; no clear D. Trimming took off 2 bases at V and 3 bases at J, with 12 bases between the two ends. Germline V gene data show CDR1 as MDHEN and CDR2 as SYDVKM. CDR3 length: 15 residues. This CDR3 is CASSLRYTGTDTQYF. The CDR3 nucleotides are TGTGCCAGCAGTTTACGTTACACGGGTACAGATACGCAGTATTTT. The full variable domain, rest sourced from reference TRBV28 and TRBJ2-3, is DVKVTQSSRYLVKRTGEKVFLECVQDMDHENMFWYRQDPGLGLRLIYFSYDVKMKEKGDIPEGYSVSREKKERFSLILESASTNQTSMYLCASSLRYTGTDTQYFGPGTRLTVL.

This clone appeared a few times. CDR3 protein: CASSLLGLDYGYTF. DNA of the CDR3: TGTGCCAGCAGCTTGCTTGGACTGGACTATGGCTACACCTTC. The gene calls are TRBV2 and TRBJ1-2, with unresolved D. V lost 6 bases and J 3 bases, leaving 14 bases between the germline ends. Germline CDR1 and CDR2: SNHLY and FYNNEI. This CDR3 has 14 amino acids. The variable domain in full, completed from reference TRBV2 and TRBJ1-2, reads EPEVTQTPSHQVTQMGQEVILRCVPISNHLYFYWYRQILGQKVEFLVSFYNNEISEKSEIFDDQFSVERPDGSNFTLKIRSTKLEDSAMYFCASSLLGLDYGYTFGSGTRLTVV.

A remark on this clone: The same CDR3 can be traced to other DNA sequences in this sample. The chain is built from TRBV14 and TRBJ1-1; weak D call: TRBD1 (5 bases). Germline V lookup: CDR1 SGHDN, CDR2 FVKESK. The V end lost 1 base, the J end lost 6 bases, and 21 bases lay between the germline ends. The CDR3 is made up of 17 amino acids. Here the CDR3 DNA reads TGTGCCAGCAGCCAAGCTCGTTCAGGGTGGCTCCTTTCTGAAGCTTTCTTT. It codes for CASSQARSGWLLSEAFF.

The V gene is TRBV5-1, the J gene TRBJ2-7; D not certain. Trimming left V 4 bases short and J 3 bases short, with 11 bases between. The CDR3 contains 13 residues. The germline CDR1 and CDR2 sequences are SGHRS and YFSETQ. The CDR3 reads CASSPSLNYEQYF. The CDR3 DNA is TGCGCCAGCAGCCCCTCACTCAACTACGAGCAGTACTTC.

The CDR3, as DNA: TGTGCCAGCAGACCCCCCGGGGGTGGCACAGATACGCAGTATTTT. It codes for CASRPPGGGTDTQYF. The V gene is TRBV28, the J gene TRBJ2-3, with D tentatively TRBD2 (6 bases). Germline V gene sequence: CDR1 MDHEN, CDR2 SYDVKM. V was trimmed by 6 bases and J by 1 base, leaving 14 bases between them. The CDR3 has 15 residues.

The chain has TRBV10-3 and TRBJ1-1, with 8 bases that match TRBD1. J was trimmed by 5 bases and V by 11 bases; bases with no gene match: 13. Germline V lookup: CDR1 ENHRY, CDR2 SYGVKD. This CDR3 spans 14 amino acids. The CDR3 DNA reads TGTGCCTTACGGGCAGGGGGCGCTTGGACTGAAGCTTTCTTT. It codes for CALRAGGAWTEAFF.

The chain employs TRBV5-1 and TRBJ1-1, with 9 bases identical to TRBD1. With 2 bases clipped from V and 5 bases from J, the junction kept 4 bases outside the gene matches. This CDR3 has 14 amino acids. CDR1 and CDR2 (germline): SGHRS, YFSETQ. CDR3 sequence (DNA): TGCGCCAGCAGCTTCGACAGGGGGAGGACTGAAGCTTTCTTT. Translation: CASSFDRGRTEAFF. The full variable domain, with the rest looked up from reference TRBV5-1 and TRBJ1-1, is KAGVTQTPRYLIKTRGQQVTLSCSPISGHRSVSWYQQTPGQGLQFLFEYFSETQRNKGNFPGRFSGRQFSNSRSEMNVSTLELGDSALYLCASSFDRGRTEAFFGQGTRLTVV.

This chain uses TRBV4-3 with TRBJ2-3; TRBD2 aligns across 8 bases. In germline, CDR1 is LGHNA, CDR2 YSLEER. The V and J ends lost 0 bases and 4 bases, in that order; junction bases with no gene match: 9. The CDR3 is 17 residues long. The CDR3 spells CASSQDRVGGVADTQYF. The DNA for the CDR3 is TGCGCCAGCAGCCAAGATAGGGTCGGGGGGGTTGCAGATACGCAGTATTTT.

This clone was counted between two and nine times. V gene TRBV5-4 combines with J gene TRBJ2-1, with 9 bases lining up with TRBD2. V was pared by 5 bases and J by 5 bases, with 5 bases of the junction left unmatched. The CDR3 consists of 14 residues. Germline V gene sequence: CDR1 SGHNT, CDR2 YYREEE (reference sequence). The CDR3 sequence is CASRGTSRNNEQFF. For the CDR3, the DNA is TGTGCCAGCAGGGGGACTAGCCGAAACAATGAGCAGTTCTTC.

The rearrangement uses TRBV2 and TRBJ1-2, with unresolved D. The CDR3 spans 13 residues. The V end lost 3 bases, the J end lost 6 bases, and 11 bases lay between the germline ends. CDR1 is SNHLY and CDR2 is FYNNEI in the germline V gene. CDR3 sequence: CASSDSTYDGYTF. DNA of the CDR3: TGTGCCAGCAGTGACTCGACATACGATGGCTACACCTTC.

The J gene is TRBJ2-7, the V gene TRBV18; TRBD1 is a possible D gene (6 bases). V was pared by 5 bases and J by 5 bases, with 22 bases between. Germline V gene lookup returns CDR1 KGHSH and CDR2 LQKENI. The CDR3 runs to 16 residues. In DNA form, the CDR3 reads TGTGCCAGCTCATCGACAGGTCGAGGAGGTTTCAACGAGCAGTACTTC. This codes for CASSSTGRGGFNEQYF.

A few counts support this clone. The rearrangement joins TRBV7-9 to TRBJ1-5, with 9 bases that match TRBD1. The J segment lost 7 bases and the V segment lost 1 base, leaving 5 bases of the junction unmatched. The germline gives CDR1 SEHNR, CDR2 FQNEAQ (reference sequence). CDR3 length equals 15 residues. The CDR3 nucleotides are TGTGCCAGCAGCTTAGGGACAGGGGTGTTCCAGCCCCAGCATTTT. The encoded protein is CASSLGTGVFQPQHF.

The gene calls are TRBV5-1 and TRBJ2-7; 14 nucleotides line up with TRBD2. Trimming took 2 bases from V and 1 from J; bases not matched to a gene: 17. The CDR3 spans 21 residues. Per the germline V gene, CDR1 is SGHRS and CDR2 is YFSETQ. CDR3 region: CASSFTNAGGLAGGISYEQYF. The CDR3 bases are TGCGCCAGCAGCTTCACCAACGCCGGAGGACTAGCGGGAGGTATTTCCTACGAGCAGTACTTC.

In its sample, this clone was seen a few times. The rearrangement links TRBV7-2 to TRBJ2-7; the D gene is possibly TRBD2 (5 bases). Per germline, CDR1 SGHTA and CDR2 FQGNSA. CDR3 length equals 14 residues. V was trimmed by 1 base and J by 2 bases, leaving 9 bases between them. In DNA, the CDR3 is TGTGCCAGCAGCTTAGGAGGCGGGCCCTACGAGCAGTACTTC. Translated: CASSLGGGPYEQYF.

The J gene is TRBJ1-2, the V gene TRBV4-1; D unresolved. The ends were cut back, 1 base at V and 4 bases at J, with 10 bases in the middle. The length of the CDR3 is 14 residues. Germline-derived CDR1 and CDR2 are MGHRA and YSYEKL. The CDR3: CASSQGQEGYGYTF. The CDR3 DNA is TGCGCCAGCAGCCAAGGTCAGGAGGGCTATGGCTACACCTTC.

The J gene is TRBJ2-5, the V gene TRBV5-6; 8 bases line up with TRBD2. The CDR3 extends over 16 amino acids. Trimming at V came to 0 bases and at J to 5 bases, leaving 9 bases not matched to a gene. CDR1 is SGHDT, CDR2 YYEEEE, per germline. Written as DNA, the CDR3 is TGTGCCAGCAGCTTGGCCAGGGGACTAGTGGGGGAGACCCAGTACTTC. Amino acid sequence: CASSLARGLVGETQYF.

The sample holds a few counts of this clone. The V and J genes are TRBV7-2 and TRBJ2-7; a possible D gene is TRBD2 (6 bases). V was shortened by 8 bases and J by 2 bases, with 19 bases between the two germline ends. This CDR3 is built from 15 residues. Per germline, CDR1 SGHTA and CDR2 FQGNSA. Here the CDR3 reads CASRTGDFGTYEQYF. The CDR3 bases are TGTGCCAGCCGCACCGGGGACTTCGGTACCTACGAGCAGTACTTC. Using reference TRBV7-2 and TRBJ2-7 for the parts outside the CDR3, the full variable domain is GAGVSQSPSNKVTEKGKDVELRCDPISGHTALYWYRQSLGQGLEFLIYFQGNSAPDKSGLPSDRFSAERTGGSVSTLTIQRTQQEDSAVYLCASRTGDFGTYEQYFGPGTRLTVT.

The chain combines TRBV4-3 with TRBJ2-1; 7 bases match TRBD1. The CDR3 has 15 residues. J was trimmed by 2 bases and V by 1 base; bases with no gene match: 2. Germline CDR1 and CDR2: LGHNA and YSLEER. The CDR3 DNA follows: TGCGCCAGCAGCCAAGGACAGGGTACCTACAATGAGCAGTTCTTC. Its protein product is CASSQGQGTYNEQFF.

Notes on this clone: The CDR3 end shows no conserved phenylalanine or tryptophan, and so a read error is likely. It is unclear where the CDR3 begins or ends on the DNA, so no DNA is shown, and the CDR3 is as TCRdb lists it. This chain uses TRBV9 with TRBJ1-2. Per germline, CDR1 SGDLS and CDR2 YYNGEE. Termini included, the CDR3 measures 15 amino acids. CDR3: CASSVAPTEGLTVFI.